This T cell receptor (beta chain) came from a study of OX40 agonist ivuxolimab in advanced cancers. At the level of the study: The dose-escalation cohort had hepatocellular carcinoma, melanoma, renal cell or head and neck cancer. The mean age was approximately 60 years, ranging from roughly 23 to 90, with more than 70% of participants male. Under the entry rules, prior anti-PD-1, anti-PD-L1 or anti-CTLA-4 therapy was allowed, and roughly 39% had some. Study-level results: Low normalized T-cell clonal expansion was also seen in some nonresponders.

From germline, CDR1 is MNHEY and CDR2 SMNVEV (reference sequence). CDR3 length: 12 residues. V was clipped by 6 bases and J by 6 bases; unmatched bases: 2. Notes on this clone: Its antigen is unidentified.

The repertoire was sequenced with immunoSEQ multiplex PCR; TCRdb's copy has only in-frame clones and lacks some. The top ten clones hold approximately 10% of a sample with fewer than 85,000 clones, about 87% of them seen once. Specimen: CD4+ or CD8+ T cells sorted from blood, collected in a trial of the OX40 agonist ivuxolimab. The rearrangement uses TRBV27 and TRBJ1-2, with 9 nucleotides matching TRBD1. This TCR was recovered from an adult with an advanced solid tumor such as melanoma, head and neck, liver or kidney cancer. CDR3 in amino acids: CASSTGGNGYTF. CDR3 coding DNA: TGTGCCAGCAGCACAGGGGGCAATGGCTACACCTTC.